This TCR beta chain stems from a study of cytomegalovirus exposure and HLA in healthy donors. CDR3 length: 14 amino acids. Trimming removed 10 bases from V and 6 bases from J; junction bases left unmatched: 14. Germline CDR1 and CDR2: ENHRY and SYGVKD. This clone was detected only a few times. What it recognizes is unknown. Whole-study findings and limits: Association of a missense DCLRE1C variant with TCR beta V- and J-gene trimming was reported in a later analysis.

PCR primers comprised 60 Vbeta and 13 Jbeta primers. Produced via immunoSEQ multiplex PCR; TCRdb's table is partial and in-frame only. The top ten hold under 1.5% of the sample, which has around 130,000 clones, about 80% seen once. The rearrangement uses TRBV10-3 and TRBJ1-2; 7 bases match TRBD1. This sequence originates from a man aged 50-60 years in good health and CMV-seronegative. Sequenced input: PBMCs. As DNA, the CDR3 is TGTGCCACCAACATTCGCGGACAGGAGGATGGCTACACCTTC. It codes for CATNIRGQEDGYTF.